The following is a T cell receptor beta chain sequence with its context. This record belongs to a study of T cell changes during pregnancy in multiple sclerosis. The repertoire was sequenced with immunoSEQ multiplex PCR; TCRdb's copy has only in-frame clones and lacks some. Among tens of thousands of clones listed, around 87% were seen once. The CDR3 is made up of 14 amino acids. V shed 7 bases and J shed 4 bases, with 14 bases lying between them. Germline-derived CDR1 and CDR2 are SNHLY and FYNNEI. This specimen consisted of peripheral blood, obtained after pregnancy. This chain joins TRBV2 and TRBJ1-3; perhaps TRBD1 as D (5 bases). The source of this sequence is a female donor in good health, enrolled as a control in a pregnancy study. CDR3 coding DNA: TGTGCCAGCAATGGGGGGGTGAGAGGAAACACCATATATTTT. Its protein product is CASNGGVRGNTIYF.